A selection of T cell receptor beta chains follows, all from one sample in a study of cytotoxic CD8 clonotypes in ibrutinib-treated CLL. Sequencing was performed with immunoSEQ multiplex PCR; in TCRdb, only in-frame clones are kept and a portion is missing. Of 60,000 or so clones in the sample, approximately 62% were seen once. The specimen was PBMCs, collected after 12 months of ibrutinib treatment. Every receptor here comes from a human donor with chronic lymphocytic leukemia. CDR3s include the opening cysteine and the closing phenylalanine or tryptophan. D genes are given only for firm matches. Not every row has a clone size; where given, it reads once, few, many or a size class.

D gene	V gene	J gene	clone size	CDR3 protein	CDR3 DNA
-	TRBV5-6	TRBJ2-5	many	CASSLSAGAGETQYF	TGTGCCAGCAGCTTGTCTGCGGGGGCTGGGGAGACCCAGTACTTC
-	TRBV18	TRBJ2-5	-	CASSPRAEYQETQYF	TGTGCCAGCTCTCCTAGGGCGGAGTACCAAGAGACCCAGTACTTC
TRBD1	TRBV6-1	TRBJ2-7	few	CASGLGQGTYEQYF	TGTGCCAGCGGTTTGGGACAGGGGACCTACGAGCAGTACTTC
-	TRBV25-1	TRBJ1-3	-	CASKTAAGNTIYF	TGTGCCAGCAAAACAGCGGCTGGAAACACCATATATTTT
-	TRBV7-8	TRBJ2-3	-	CASSFKTDTQYF	TGTGCCAGCAGCTTCAAGACAGATACGCAGTATTTT
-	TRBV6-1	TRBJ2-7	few	CASTKGTGIYEQYF	TGTGCCAGCACCAAAGGGACGGGAATCTACGAGCAGTACTTC
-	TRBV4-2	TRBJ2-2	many	CASSQASGGPNGELFF	TGTGCCAGCAGCCAAGCTTCCGGGGGGCCCAACGGGGAGCTGTTTTTT
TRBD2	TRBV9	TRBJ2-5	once	CASSDGLAIKETQYF	TGTGCCAGCAGCGACGGACTAGCCATAAAAGAGACCCAGTACTTC
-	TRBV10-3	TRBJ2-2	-	CAISDHRELFF	TGTGCCATCAGCGACCACCGGGAGCTGTTTTTT
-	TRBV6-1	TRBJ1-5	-	CASSELTGVNQPQHF	TGTGCCAGCAGTGAACTTACAGGAGTCAATCAGCCCCAGCATTTT
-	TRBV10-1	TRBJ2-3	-	CASPQIPQECKNTQYF	TGCGCCAGTCCTCAAATCCCACAGGAGTGCAAAAATACGCAGTATTTT
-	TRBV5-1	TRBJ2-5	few	CASSLALGNQETQYF	TGCGCCAGCAGCTTGGCCTTAGGTAACCAAGAGACCCAGTACTTC
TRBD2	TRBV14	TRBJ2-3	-	CASSQRLAGVDTQYF	TGTGCCAGCAGCCAGAGACTAGCGGGAGTTGATACGCAGTATTTT
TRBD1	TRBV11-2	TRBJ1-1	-	CASSSRQGRTEAFF	TGTGCCAGCAGCTCCCGACAGGGTAGGACTGAAGCTTTCTTT
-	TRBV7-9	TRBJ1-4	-	CASSPSQFGGSTWGEKLFF	TGTGCCAGCAGCCCTAGTCAGTTCGGCGGCTCTACCTGGGGTGAAAAACTGTTTTTT
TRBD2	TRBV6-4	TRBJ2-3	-	CASRLAGGVGDTQYF	TGTGCCAGTCGGCTAGCGGGAGGAGTCGGAGATACGCAGTATTTT
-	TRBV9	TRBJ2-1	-	CASSVRDGRLNEQFF	TGTGCCAGCAGCGTCCGGGACGGCCGATTAAATGAGCAGTTCTTC
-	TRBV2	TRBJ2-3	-	CASSEGGEVTQYF	TGTGCCAGCAGTGAAGGGGGAGAGGTTACGCAGTATTTT
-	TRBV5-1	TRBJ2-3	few	CASSLGSGGDTQYF	TGCGCCAGCAGCTTGGGGTCTGGAGGAGATACGCAGTATTTT
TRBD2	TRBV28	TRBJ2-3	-	CASSSLAGWGPTDTQYF	TGTGCCAGCAGTTCTCTAGCGGGATGGGGTCCCACAGATACGCAGTATTTT
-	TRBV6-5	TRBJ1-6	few	CASSYSGSPLHF	TGTGCCAGCAGTTACTCAGGTTCACCCCTCCACTTT
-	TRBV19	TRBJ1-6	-	CASLSGDSPLHF	TGTGCCAGTCTCAGTGGGGACTCACCCCTCCACTTT
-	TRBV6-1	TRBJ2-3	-	CASIPHKGGPDTQYF	TGTGCCAGCATTCCGCATAAAGGGGGTCCAGATACGCAGTATTTT
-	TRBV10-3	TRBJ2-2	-	CAISEFAAGELFF	TGTGCCATCAGTGAGTTCGCCGCCGGGGAGCTGTTTTTT
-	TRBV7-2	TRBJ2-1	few	CASSPNLNEQFF	TGTGCCAGCAGCCCTAATTTGAATGAGCAGTTCTTC
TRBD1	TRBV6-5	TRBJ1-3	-	CASSPDRVHTIYF	TGTGCCAGCAGTCCCGACAGGGTACACACCATATATTTT
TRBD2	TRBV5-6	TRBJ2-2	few	CASSLGLAPTGELFF	TGTGCCAGCAGCTTGGGACTAGCCCCAACCGGGGAGCTGTTTTTT
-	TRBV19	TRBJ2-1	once	CASSRLRVRSSYNEQFF	TGTGCCAGTAGTAGGCTGCGGGTCCGCAGCTCCTACAATGAGCAGTTCTTC
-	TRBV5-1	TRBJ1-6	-	CASSLAGSDSPLHF	TGCGCCAGCAGCTTGGCCGGATCGGATTCACCCCTCCACTTT
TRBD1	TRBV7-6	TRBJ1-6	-	CASSPTSATGGNSPLHF	TGTGCCAGCAGCCCGACTTCCGCGACAGGGGGAAATTCACCCCTCCACTTT
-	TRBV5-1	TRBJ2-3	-	CASSLGQWTDTQYF	TGCGCCAGCAGCTTGGGACAGTGGACAGATACGCAGTATTTT
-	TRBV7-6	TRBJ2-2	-	CASSVTGSSGELFF	TGTGCCAGCAGCGTTACAGGTTCCAGCGGGGAGCTGTTTTTT
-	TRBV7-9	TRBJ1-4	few	CASSLTGLNEKLFF	TGTGCCAGCAGCTTGACAGGCCTTAATGAAAAACTGTTTTTT
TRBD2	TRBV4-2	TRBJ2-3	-	CASSQVGGLAGGRGVTDTQYF	TGTGCCAGCAGCCAAGTGGGTGGACTAGCGGGAGGACGTGGGGTCACAGATACGCAGTATTTT
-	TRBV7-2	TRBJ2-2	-	CASSQSPGKGGELFF	TGTGCCAGCAGCCAGAGCCCCGGCAAGGGCGGGGAGCTGTTTTTT
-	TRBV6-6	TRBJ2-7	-	CASSYYHSYEQYF	TGTGCCAGCAGTTACTACCACTCCTACGAGCAGTACTTC
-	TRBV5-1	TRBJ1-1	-	CASSSRGQQNTEAFF	TGCGCCAGCAGTTCCCGGGGACAACAGAACACTGAAGCTTTCTTT
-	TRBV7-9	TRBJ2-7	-	CASSLVGKRISYEQYF	TGTGCCAGCAGCTTAGTGGGCAAGCGGATCTCCTACGAGCAGTACTTC
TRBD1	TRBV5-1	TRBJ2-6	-	CASSPRQGSLAGANVLTF	TGCGCCAGCAGCCCGAGACAGGGCAGTCTCGCTGGGGCCAACGTCCTGACTTTC
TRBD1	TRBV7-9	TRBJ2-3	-	CASRKTGVFTDTQYF	TGTGCCAGCAGGAAAACAGGGGTTTTCACAGATACGCAGTATTTT
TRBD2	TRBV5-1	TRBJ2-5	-	CASSYSGSRETQYF	TGCGCCAGCAGCTATAGCGGGAGCAGGGAGACCCAGTACTTC
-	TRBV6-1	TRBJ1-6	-	CASSELMAGISRAGSPLHF	TGTGCCAGCAGTGAACTCATGGCGGGGATTTCGAGGGCTGGATCACCCCTCCACTTT
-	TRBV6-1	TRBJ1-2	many	CASTPARGAYGYTF	TGTGCCAGCACCCCAGCCCGAGGGGCCTATGGCTACACCTTC
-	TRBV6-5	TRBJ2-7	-	CASSTRQEWTSEQYF	TGTGCCAGCAGCACCCGACAGGAATGGACTAGCGAGCAGTACTTC
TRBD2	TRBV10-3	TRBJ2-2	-	CAITGLAGNTGELFF	TGTGCCATCACTGGACTAGCGGGGAACACCGGGGAGCTGTTTTTT
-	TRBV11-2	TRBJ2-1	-	CASSLTNSYNEQFF	TGTGCCAGCAGCTTGACTAACTCCTACAATGAGCAGTTCTTC
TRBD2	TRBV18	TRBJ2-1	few	CASSPATGHAGGPFDEQFF	TGTGCCAGCTCACCAGCGACAGGGCACGCGGGAGGGCCATTTGATGAGCAGTTCTTC
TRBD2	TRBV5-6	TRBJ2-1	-	CASSFTLAGNNEQFF	TGTGCCAGCAGCTTCACACTAGCGGGAAACAATGAGCAGTTCTTC
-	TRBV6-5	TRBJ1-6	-	CASIIEYNSPLHF	TGTGCCAGCATAATAGAGTATAATTCACCCCTCCACTTT
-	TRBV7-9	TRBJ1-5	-	CASSLAPNVPQHF	TGTGCCAGCAGCTTAGCGCCAAACGTGCCCCAGCATTTT
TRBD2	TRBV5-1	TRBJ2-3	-	CASSLLAGGEDTQYF	TGCGCCAGCAGCTTGCTCGCGGGGGGTGAAGATACGCAGTATTTT
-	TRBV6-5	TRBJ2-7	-	CASSYTPGNYEQYF	TGTGCCAGCAGTTACACACCGGGGAACTACGAGCAGTACTTC
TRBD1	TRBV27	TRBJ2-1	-	CASGFIPGTGTYNEQFF	TGTGCCAGCGGGTTCATACCCGGGACAGGGACCTACAATGAGCAGTTCTTC